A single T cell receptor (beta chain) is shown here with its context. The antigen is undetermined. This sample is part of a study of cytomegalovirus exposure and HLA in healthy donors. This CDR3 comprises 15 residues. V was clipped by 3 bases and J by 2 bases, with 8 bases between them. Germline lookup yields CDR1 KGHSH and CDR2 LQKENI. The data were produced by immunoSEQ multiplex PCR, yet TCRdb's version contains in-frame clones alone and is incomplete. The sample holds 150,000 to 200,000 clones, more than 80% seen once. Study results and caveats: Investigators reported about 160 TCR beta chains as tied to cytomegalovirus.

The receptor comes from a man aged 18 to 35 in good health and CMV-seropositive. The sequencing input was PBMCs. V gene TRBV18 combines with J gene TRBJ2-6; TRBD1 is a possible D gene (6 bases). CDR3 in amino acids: CASSPTGAGANVLTF. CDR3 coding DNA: TGTGCCAGCTCACCGACAGGCGCTGGGGCCAACGTCCTGACTTTC.